This is a list of T cell receptor beta chains from one sample in a study of T cell repertoires in aging, cancer and after chemotherapy. TCRdb used MiXCR to reprocess the multiplex PCR reads, holding one entry per CDR3 protein. This table holds about 2,500 distinct CDR3 sequences, around 24% found once. The sequenced material came from blood. The receptors were sampled from a human donor in good health. The CDR3 runs from the conserved cysteine through the conserved F or W. The D gene is left open where the match is weak. A row's size may be missing; if present it is once, few, many or a size class.

V gene: TRBV12-3/TRBV12-4; D gene: NA; J gene: TRBJ1-5; clone size: medium-sized; CDR3 DNA: TGTGCCTCTCGCGGGCAGAGCAATCAGCCCCAGCATTTT; CDR3 protein: CASRGQSNQPQHF
V gene: TRBV7-2; D gene: NA; J gene: TRBJ1-6; clone size: medium-sized; CDR3 DNA: TGTGCCAGCAGCTGGGAGGACTCCCGCCTTAATTCACCCCTCCACTTT; CDR3 protein: CASSWEDSRLNSPLHF
V gene: TRBV30; D gene: NA; J gene: TRBJ1-3; clone size: large; CDR3 DNA: TGTGCCTGGCAGGGTTCTGGAAACACCATATATTTT; CDR3 protein: CAWQGSGNTIYF
V gene: TRBV11-2; D gene: NA; J gene: TRBJ1-3; clone size: medium-sized; CDR3 DNA: TGTGCCAGCAGTCACTCCTGGGGGTCTGGAAACACCATATATTTT; CDR3 protein: CASSHSWGSGNTIYF
V gene: TRBV6-2/TRBV6-3; D gene: TRBD2; J gene: TRBJ2-5; clone size: few; CDR3 DNA: TGTGCCAGCAGTAACCCCCGACTAGCGGGGGTCCAAGAGACCCAGTACTTC; CDR3 protein: CASSNPRLAGVQETQYF
V gene: TRBV20-1; D gene: NA; J gene: TRBJ2-2; clone size: medium-sized; CDR3 DNA: TGCAGTGCTAGAGATCTGCAGAAAACCGGGGAGCTGTTTTTT; CDR3 protein: CSARDLQKTGELFF
V gene: TRBV7-6; D gene: NA; J gene: TRBJ2-7; clone size: medium-sized; CDR3 DNA: TGTGCCAGCAGCTCGGACTCGATGAGCTACGAGCAGTACTTC; CDR3 protein: CASSSDSMSYEQYF
V gene: TRBV20-1; D gene: NA; J gene: TRBJ1-3; clone size: medium-sized; CDR3 DNA: TGCAGTGCTAGAGATCTCGAGGGAAACACCATATATTTT; CDR3 protein: CSARDLEGNTIYF
V gene: TRBV20-1; D gene: TRBD2; J gene: TRBJ2-3; clone size: medium-sized; CDR3 DNA: TGCAGTGCTAGAGAACCTAGCGGGGTCACAGATACGCAGTATTTT; CDR3 protein: CSAREPSGVTDTQYF
V gene: TRBV6-6; D gene: TRBD1; J gene: TRBJ1-3; clone size: large; CDR3 DNA: TGTGCCAGCAGTTACGGCAGGGGGCTCGGAAACACCATATATTTT; CDR3 protein: CASSYGRGLGNTIYF
V gene: TRBV7-2; D gene: NA; J gene: TRBJ2-5; clone size: NA; CDR3 DNA: TGTGCCAGCAGCTTAGCGTCAGAGACCCAGTACTTC; CDR3 protein: CASSLASETQYF
V gene: TRBV12-3/TRBV12-4; D gene: NA; J gene: TRBJ2-5; clone size: NA; CDR3 DNA: TGTGCCAGCAGTTTAGGATATCCAGGGAGTCGAGAGACCCAGTACTTC; CDR3 protein: CASSLGYPGSRETQYF
V gene: TRBV6-2/TRBV6-3; D gene: TRBD1; J gene: TRBJ1-4; clone size: medium-sized; CDR3 DNA: TGTGCCAGCAGTCGCCGACCAGGACAGGGCTTAAATGAAAAACTGTTTTTT; CDR3 protein: CASSRRPGQGLNEKLFF
V gene: TRBV2; D gene: TRBD2; J gene: TRBJ2-7; clone size: NA; CDR3 DNA: TGTGCCAGCAAGACTAGCGGGGGTTTTAAGCAGTACTTC; CDR3 protein: CASKTSGGFKQYF
V gene: TRBV6-5; D gene: TRBD1; J gene: TRBJ1-3; clone size: medium-sized; CDR3 DNA: TGTGCCAGCAGCCAAGACAGGGGGCCTGGAAACACCATATATTTT; CDR3 protein: CASSQDRGPGNTIYF
V gene: TRBV28; D gene: NA; J gene: TRBJ1-4; clone size: medium-sized; CDR3 DNA: TGTGCCAGCAGGCGATCGACGGATACTAATGAAAAACTGTTTTTT; CDR3 protein: CASRRSTDTNEKLFF
V gene: TRBV14; D gene: NA; J gene: TRBJ1-1; clone size: NA; CDR3 DNA: TGTGCCAGCAGACACCTCGGCACTGAAGCTTTCTTT; CDR3 protein: CASRHLGTEAFF
V gene: TRBV15; D gene: NA; J gene: TRBJ1-6; clone size: medium-sized; CDR3 DNA: TGTGCCACCAGCAGAGAACAGGAAAATTCACCCCTCCACTTT; CDR3 protein: CATSREQENSPLHF
V gene: TRBV18; D gene: NA; J gene: TRBJ1-2; clone size: NA; CDR3 DNA: TGTGCCAGCTCACCAGATGTAGGCGGGGGCTTGGTCTATGGCTACACCTTC; CDR3 protein: CASSPDVGGGLVYGYTF
V gene: TRBV5-6; D gene: NA; J gene: TRBJ1-6; clone size: medium-sized; CDR3 DNA: TGTGCCAGCACCCGAAAAGGGGGGAATTCACCCCTCCACTTT; CDR3 protein: CASTRKGGNSPLHF
V gene: TRBV28; D gene: NA; J gene: TRBJ1-6; clone size: medium-sized; CDR3 DNA: TGTGCCACCGCGGGGAATTCACCCCTCCACTTT; CDR3 protein: CATAGNSPLHF
V gene: TRBV11-2; D gene: NA; J gene: TRBJ2-1; clone size: medium-sized; CDR3 DNA: TGTGCCAGCAGCTTATCGGCAGGGTCGGTGACCAAGGAGCAGTTCTTC; CDR3 protein: CASSLSAGSVTKEQFF
V gene: TRBV30; D gene: NA; J gene: TRBJ1-1; clone size: medium-sized; CDR3 DNA: TGTGCCTGGAGTCGCGGCAGGTCGAACACTGAAGCTTTCTTT; CDR3 protein: CAWSRGRSNTEAFF
V gene: TRBV18; D gene: TRBD2; J gene: TRBJ2-2; clone size: few; CDR3 DNA: TGTGCCAGCTCACCACCGAGCGGGGGCCTCACCGGGGAGCTGTTTTTT; CDR3 protein: CASSPPSGGLTGELFF
V gene: TRBV6-5; D gene: NA; J gene: TRBJ1-4; clone size: medium-sized; CDR3 DNA: TGTGCCAGCAGCCCCAGTGAAGACCTCATCAATGAAAAACTGTTTTTT; CDR3 protein: CASSPSEDLINEKLFF
V gene: TRBV4-3; D gene: TRBD2; J gene: TRBJ2-3; clone size: NA; CDR3 DNA: TGTGCCAGCAGCCAAGATGCAGCTAGCGGGGGCACAGATACGCAGTATTTT; CDR3 protein: CASSQDAASGGTDTQYF
V gene: TRBV23-1; D gene: TRBD1; J gene: TRBJ1-1; clone size: few; CDR3 DNA: TGCGCCAGCAGCCGTCCGACAGGGATCCAAATGAACACTGAAGCTTTCTTT; CDR3 protein: CASSRPTGIQMNTEAFF
V gene: TRBV11-2; D gene: NA; J gene: TRBJ2-7; clone size: NA; CDR3 DNA: TGTGCCAGCAGCTTGGTGAAAGGTCCCTCTCCCAGGGGTGCAATCTACGAGCAGTACTTC; CDR3 protein: CASSLVKGPSPRGAIYEQYF
V gene: TRBV24-1; D gene: NA; J gene: TRBJ2-2; clone size: medium-sized; CDR3 DNA: TGTGCCACCAGTGATTTACCGGGGAGCGCCGGGGAGCTGTTTTTT; CDR3 protein: CATSDLPGSAGELFF
V gene: TRBV7-2; D gene: NA; J gene: TRBJ1-2; clone size: once; CDR3 DNA: TGTGACAGCAGCCTTGGCCATCAGGGACGCGGCCACACCTTC; CDR3 protein: CDSSLGHQGRGHTF
V gene: TRBV28; D gene: NA; J gene: TRBJ2-7; clone size: medium-sized; CDR3 DNA: TGTGCCAGCAGTTCCCCCTACGAGCAGTACTTC; CDR3 protein: CASSSPYEQYF
V gene: TRBV24-1; D gene: TRBD1; J gene: TRBJ2-2; clone size: medium-sized; CDR3 DNA: TGTGCCACCAGTGATACGCTAGGGACAGGGATAAACACCGGGGAGCTGTTTTTT; CDR3 protein: CATSDTLGTGINTGELFF
V gene: TRBV5-1; D gene: TRBD1; J gene: TRBJ2-3; clone size: NA; CDR3 DNA: TGCGCCAGCAGCTTGGAACAGGGGAGCACAGATACGCAGTATTTT; CDR3 protein: CASSLEQGSTDTQYF
V gene: TRBV2; D gene: NA; J gene: TRBJ2-2; clone size: medium-sized; CDR3 DNA: TGTGCCACAGCGGGTGCACGATACACCGGGGAGCTGTTTTTT; CDR3 protein: CATAGARYTGELFF
V gene: TRBV12-3/TRBV12-4; D gene: TRBD1; J gene: TRBJ1-2; clone size: NA; CDR3 DNA: TGTGCCAGCAGCCTCCCGCCAGGGGGTCACTATGGCTACACCTTC; CDR3 protein: CASSLPPGGHYGYTF
V gene: TRBV7-2; D gene: TRBD2; J gene: TRBJ2-5; clone size: medium-sized; CDR3 DNA: TGTGCCAGCAGCTTAGGCGGGGGGAACCAAGAGACCCAGTACTTC; CDR3 protein: CASSLGGGNQETQYF
V gene: TRBV6-2/TRBV6-3; D gene: NA; J gene: TRBJ1-1; clone size: medium-sized; CDR3 DNA: TGTGCCAGCAGTCAGACCGTGTGGGGCACTGAAGCTTTCTTT; CDR3 protein: CASSQTVWGTEAFF
V gene: TRBV29-1; D gene: NA; J gene: TRBJ1-5; clone size: NA; CDR3 DNA: TGCAGCTTTGAAGATTCAGCTAATCAGCCCCAGCATTTT; CDR3 protein: CSFEDSANQPQHF
V gene: TRBV27; D gene: TRBD2; J gene: TRBJ2-5; clone size: medium-sized; CDR3 DNA: TGTGCCAGCAGTTTAACTGGCGGGGGAACACAAGAGACCCAGTACTTC; CDR3 protein: CASSLTGGGTQETQYF
V gene: TRBV7-7; D gene: NA; J gene: TRBJ2-7; clone size: medium-sized; CDR3 DNA: TGTGCCAGCAGCCCAGAACTCTACGAGCAGTACTTC; CDR3 protein: CASSPELYEQYF
V gene: TRBV6-2/TRBV6-3; D gene: NA; J gene: TRBJ2-3; clone size: medium-sized; CDR3 DNA: TGTGCCAGCAGTTACAAGGGCCTGAAAGGATTTAGCACAGATACGCAGTATTTT; CDR3 protein: CASSYKGLKGFSTDTQYF